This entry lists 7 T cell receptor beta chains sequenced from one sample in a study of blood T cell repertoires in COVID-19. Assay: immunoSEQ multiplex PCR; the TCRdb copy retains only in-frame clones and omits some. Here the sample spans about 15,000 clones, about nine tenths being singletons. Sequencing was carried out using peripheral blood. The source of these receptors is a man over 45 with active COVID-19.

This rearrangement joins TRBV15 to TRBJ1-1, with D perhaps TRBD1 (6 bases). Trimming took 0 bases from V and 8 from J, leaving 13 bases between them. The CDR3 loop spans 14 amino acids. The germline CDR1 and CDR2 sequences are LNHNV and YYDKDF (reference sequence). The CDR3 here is CATSRDLGGREAFF. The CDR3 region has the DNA TGTGCCACCAGCAGAGATCTTGGGGGCAGGGAAGCTTTCTTT.

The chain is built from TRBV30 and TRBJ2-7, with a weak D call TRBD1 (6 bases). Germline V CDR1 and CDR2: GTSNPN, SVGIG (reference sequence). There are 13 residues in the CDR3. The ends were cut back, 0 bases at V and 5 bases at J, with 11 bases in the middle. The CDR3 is CAWSVHRVDEQYF. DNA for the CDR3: TGTGCCTGGAGTGTACACAGGGTTGACGAGCAGTACTTC.

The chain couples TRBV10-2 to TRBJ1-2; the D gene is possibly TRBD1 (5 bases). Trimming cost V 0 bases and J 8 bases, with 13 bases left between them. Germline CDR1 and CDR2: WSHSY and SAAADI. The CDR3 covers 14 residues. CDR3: CASSESRQGLGYTF. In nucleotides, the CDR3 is TGCGCCAGCAGTGAGTCCCGTCAGGGATTAGGCTACACCTTC.

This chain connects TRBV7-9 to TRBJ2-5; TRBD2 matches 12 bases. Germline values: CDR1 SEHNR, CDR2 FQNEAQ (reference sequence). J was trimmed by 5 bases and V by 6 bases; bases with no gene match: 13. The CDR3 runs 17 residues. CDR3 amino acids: CASSSLAGGGLSETQYF. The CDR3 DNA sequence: TGTGCCAGCAGTTCCCTAGCGGGAGGGGGGTTATCGGAGACCCAGTACTTC. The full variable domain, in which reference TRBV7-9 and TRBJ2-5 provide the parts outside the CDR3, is DTGVSQNPRHKITKRGQNVTFRCDPISEHNRLYWYRQTLGQGPEFLTYFQNEAQLEKSRLLSDRFSAERPKGSFSTLEIQRTEQGDSAMYLCASSSLAGGGLSETQYFGPGTRLLVL.

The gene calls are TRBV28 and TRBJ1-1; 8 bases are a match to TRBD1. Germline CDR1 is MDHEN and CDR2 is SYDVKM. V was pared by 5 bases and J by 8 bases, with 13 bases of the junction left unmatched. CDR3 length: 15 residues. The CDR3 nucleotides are TGTGCCAGCAGTCTCCCCGGGACAGGAGGGCCCGAAGCTTTCTTT. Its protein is CASSLPGTGGPEAFF.

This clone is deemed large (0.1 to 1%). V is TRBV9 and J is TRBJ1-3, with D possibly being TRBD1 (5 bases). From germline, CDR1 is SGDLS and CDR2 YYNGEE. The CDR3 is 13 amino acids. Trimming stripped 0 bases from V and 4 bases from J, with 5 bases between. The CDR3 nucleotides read TGTGCCAGCAGCGTAGAGGGGGGAAACACCATATATTTT. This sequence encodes CASSVEGGNTIYF.

CDR3 sequence reads: CASSLYSGDSGNTIYF. In DNA, the CDR3 is TGCGCCAGCAGCTTGTATTCGGGGGACTCTGGAAACACCATATATTTT. V gene TRBV5-1 combines with J gene TRBJ1-3, with a possible D match to TRBD1 (5 bases). The V gene's germline CDR1 is SGHRS and CDR2 YFSETQ. Trimming removed 1 base at V and 0 bases at J, with 11 bases between. CDR3 length: 16 amino acids.